This is a list of T cell receptor beta chains from one sample in a study of T-cell reconstitution after alpha-beta-depleted transplantation in children. From the PCR reads, TCRdb called clonotypes with MiXCR, one entry per CDR3 protein. The sample has about 300,000 distinct CDR3 sequences, around a tenth seen once. The material was PBMCs, obtained before TCRalphabeta/CD19-depleted stem cell transplant. The origin of the receptors is a boy under two years old with acute myeloid leukemia, due to receive a stem cell transplant. CDR3s include the opening cysteine and the closing phenylalanine or tryptophan. A D gene is named only where the DNA matches it firmly. Clone size, where shown, is once, few, many, or a class for clones that have expanded.

clone_size d_call j_call v_call cdr3_aa cdr3_nt
few TRBD2 TRBJ2-6 TRBV20-1 CSARDGTRSPGANVLTF TGCAGTGCTAGAGACGGGACTAGGAGCCCCGGGGCCAACGTCCTGACTTTC
once . TRBJ2-7 TRBV20-1 CSARDPTGYEQYF TGCAGTGCTAGAGATCCTACAGGATACGAGCAGTACTTC
many . TRBJ2-7 TRBV20-1 CSARDLGEQYF TGCAGTGCTAGAGATTTGGGGGAGCAGTACTTC
many . TRBJ1-4 TRBV7-2 CASSLDRREKLFF TGTGCCAGCAGCTTAGATCGGAGGGAAAAACTGTTTTTT
few TRBD2 TRBJ2-1 TRBV4-3 CASSQDFARGGSYNEQFF TGCGCCAGCAGCCAAGACTTCGCCCGGGGGGGCTCCTACAATGAGCAGTTCTTC
many TRBD1 TRBJ1-3 TRBV20-1 CSAWDRGLGNTIYF TGCAGTGCCTGGGACAGGGGGCTTGGAAACACCATATATTTT
many TRBD1 TRBJ2-4 TRBV15 CATGQGATNIQYF TGTGCCACCGGTCAGGGGGCGACAAACATTCAGTACTTC
many . TRBJ2-3 TRBV7-2 CASSGWDTQYF TGTGCCAGCAGCGGCTGGGATACGCAGTATTTT
many . TRBJ1-5 TRBV5-1 CASSPTPGWWGSAQHF TGCGCCAGCAGCCCTACCCCGGGCTGGTGGGGATCAGCCCAGCATTTT
many . TRBJ2-1 TRBV12-3/TRBV12-4 CASTDDYEQFF TGTGCCAGCACCGACGACTATGAGCAGTTCTTC
. TRBD1 TRBJ1-2 TRBV12-5 CASAPVGTAGDGYTF TGTGCTAGTGCCCCGGTGGGGACAGCGGGCGATGGCTACACCTTC
many . TRBJ2-2 TRBV9 CASRTGGYTGELFF TGTGCCAGCAGGACGGGGGGCTACACCGGGGAGCTGTTTTTT
many . TRBJ2-1 TRBV20-1 CSARWQGWQFF TGCAGTGCTAGGTGGCAGGGATGGCAGTTCTTC
. . TRBJ1-6 TRBV3-1 CASSQGTSSPLHF TGTGCCAGCAGCCAGGGAACGAGTTCACCCCTCCACTTT
few TRBD1 TRBJ1-4 TRBV7-2 CASSLRGRPNEKLFF TGTGCCAGCAGCTTAAGGGGGCGGCCTAATGAAAAACTGTTTTTT
. TRBD2 TRBJ2-1 TRBV5-1 CASGKREGRGNEQFF TGCGCCAGCGGAAAGCGGGAGGGTCGGGGAAATGAGCAGTTCTTC
many . TRBJ2-7 TRBV4-1 CASSQGRSSSYEQYF TGCGCCAGCAGCCAAGGACGCTCAAGCTCCTACGAGCAGTACTTC
many . TRBJ2-3 TRBV28 CASSFSGSGDTQYF TGTGCCAGCAGTTTCTCGGGGTCCGGAGATACGCAGTATTTT
many . TRBJ1-1 TRBV6-6 CASSSLGGTEAFF TGTGCCAGCAGTTCTCTGGGGGGGACTGAAGCTTTCTTT
many TRBD1 TRBJ2-1 TRBV5-1 CASSPIGGTGSYNEQFF TGCGCCAGCAGCCCAATTGGGGGGACAGGGAGTTACAATGAGCAGTTCTTC
many TRBD1 TRBJ2-6 TRBV24-1 CATSDGQGLQGANVLTF TGTGCCACCAGTGATGGACAGGGCCTCCAAGGGGCCAACGTCCTGACTTTC
few . TRBJ2-3 TRBV7-2 CASSLGGRGGAPDTQYF TGTGCCAGCAGCTTAGGAGGAAGAGGAGGGGCGCCGGATACGCAGTATTTT
many . TRBJ2-7 TRBV25-1 CASSERRDLSYEQYF TGTGCCAGCAGTGAAAGGCGGGACCTCTCCTACGAGCAGTACTTC
many TRBD1 TRBJ2-7 TRBV11-2 CASSPFLPGQGLNEQYF TGTGCCAGCAGCCCTTTCCTCCCGGGACAGGGGCTCAACGAGCAGTACTTC
few TRBD1 TRBJ2-7 TRBV23-1 CASRGQFTNSYEQYF TGCGCCAGCAGGGGACAGTTCACTAACTCCTACGAGCAGTACTTC
many . TRBJ2-3 TRBV29-1 CSVEDWADTQYF TGCAGCGTTGAAGATTGGGCAGATACGCAGTATTTT
many . TRBJ1-1 TRBV19 CASSRQPQNTEAFF TGTGCCAGTAGTAGACAACCCCAGAACACTGAAGCTTTCTTT
many TRBD2 TRBJ2-1 TRBV29-1 CSVALREGRREQFF TGCAGCGTTGCTCTCCGGGAGGGCCGCAGGGAGCAGTTCTTC
. . TRBJ2-1 TRBV19 CASSGSYEQFF TGTGCCAGTAGCGGGAGTTATGAGCAGTTCTTC
many . TRBJ1-6 TRBV5-8 CASSFIPGLSPLHF TGTGCCAGCAGCTTCATCCCTGGACTTTCACCCCTCCACTTT
. . TRBJ2-7 TRBV11-2 CASSPGQGINYEQYF TGTGCCAGCAGCCCGGGGCAGGGGATTAACTACGAGCAGTACTTC
few . TRBJ1-5 TRBV12-3/TRBV12-4 CASSWGALNQPQHF TGTGCCAGCTCTTGGGGGGCCTTGAATCAGCCCCAGCATTTT
many . TRBJ2-3 TRBV10-3 CAISWSTDTQYF TGTGCCATCAGTTGGAGCACAGATACGCAGTATTTT
few TRBD1 TRBJ1-1 TRBV28 CASRGQGRAFF TGTGCCAGCAGAGGACAGGGTAGAGCTTTCTTT
. TRBD1 TRBJ2-2 TRBV6-2/TRBV6-3 CASSYPLGQGVNTGELFF TGTGCCAGCAGTTATCCCCTCGGACAGGGGGTAAACACCGGGGAGCTGTTTTTT
many . TRBJ2-3 TRBV10-3 CAISVGPDADTQYF TGTGCCATCAGTGTAGGCCCCGATGCAGATACGCAGTATTTT
many TRBD2 TRBJ2-3 TRBV7-8 CASSLIFLDASGRGTDTQYF TGTGCCAGCAGCTTAATATTTCTGGATGCTAGCGGGAGAGGCACAGATACGCAGTATTTT
many . TRBJ2-7 TRBV11-2 CASSLSVEQYF TGTGCCAGCAGCTTATCAGTAGAGCAGTACTTC
few . TRBJ2-5 TRBV5-1 CASSYTGPARETQYF TGCGCCAGCAGCTATACCGGGCCCGCACGGGAGACCCAGTACTTC